These T cell receptor beta chains were read from a single sample in a study of shared clonotypes between healthy human individuals. The table came from immunoSEQ multiplex PCR; TCRdb's copy has only in-frame clones and leaves some out. The repertoire holds about 490,000 clones, with roughly 80% as singletons. The sequenced sample was PBMCs. All receptors derive from a woman aged 40 to 55 in good health. Some clones in this sample may be carry-over from other donors' samples. The CDR3 runs from the conserved cysteine through the conserved F or W. A D gene is named only where the DNA matches it firmly. Only part of the rows carry a size: once, few, many, or a class if the clone is expanded.

d_gene,j_gene,abundance,v_gene,CDR3aa,CDR3nt
TRBD2,TRBJ2-1,-,TRBV4-1,CASRSGLAGNNEQFF,TGCGCCAGCAGAAGTGGACTAGCGGGGAACAATGAGCAGTTCTTC
-,TRBJ1-2,once,TRBV5-1,CASSLEGDPSHGYTF,TGCGCCAGCAGCTTGGAGGGGGACCCTAGTCATGGCTACACCTTC
-,TRBJ2-3,-,TRBV19,CASSPTGTAGDTQYF,TGTGCCAGTAGCCCCACCGGGACAGCGGGAGATACGCAGTATTTT
-,TRBJ2-1,-,TRBV11-2,CASSLGGVNEQFF,TGTGCCAGCAGCTTAGGTGGGGTTAATGAGCAGTTCTTC
TRBD2,TRBJ2-1,once,TRBV29-1,CSVVRLAGNEQFF,TGCAGCGTCGTTCGTCTAGCGGGTAATGAGCAGTTCTTC
-,TRBJ1-4,once,TRBV7-8,CASGPGVANEKLFF,TGTGCCAGCGGTCCAGGGGTTGCTAATGAAAAACTGTTTTTT
TRBD1,TRBJ1-2,-,TRBV30,CAWAERTGGVYGYTF,TGTGCCTGGGCCGAACGGACAGGGGGTGTTTATGGCTACACCTTC
TRBD1,TRBJ1-1,-,TRBV15,CATSKGGQGNTEAFF,TGTGCCACCAGCAAGGGAGGACAGGGGAACACTGAAGCTTTCTTT
TRBD2,TRBJ2-2,once,TRBV6-4,CASSVIAGDTGELFF,TGTGCCAGCAGTGTAATAGCGGGAGACACCGGGGAGCTGTTTTTT
-,TRBJ1-5,-,TRBV7-2,CASSLDGVPQHF,TGTGCCAGCAGCTTAGATGGTGTGCCCCAGCATTTT
TRBD1,TRBJ2-1,-,TRBV29-1,CSVSDRVEQFF,TGCAGCGTCTCTGACAGGGTCGAGCAGTTCTTC
-,TRBJ2-7,-,TRBV27,CASSLNGYSYEQYF,TGTGCCAGCAGTTTAAACGGCTACTCCTACGAGCAGTACTTC
-,TRBJ1-1,-,TRBV29-1,CSVVLTRCGIEAFF,TGCAGCGTTGTCCTAACCCGGTGTGGTATTGAAGCTTTCTTT
-,TRBJ1-2,-,TRBV28,CASSLGGDVSYGYTF,TGTGCCAGCAGTTTAGGTGGGGACGTCTCCTATGGCTACACCTTC
-,TRBJ1-5,-,TRBV28,CASSSTQGWQPQHF,TGTGCCAGCAGTTCAACACAGGGATGGCAGCCCCAGCATTTT
-,TRBJ2-7,-,TRBV9,CASSVAVGGLYEQYF,TGTGCCAGCAGCGTAGCTGTCGGGGGGCTCTACGAGCAGTACTTC
-,TRBJ1-2,-,TRBV5-4,CASSLLTGHFAF,TGTGCCAGCAGCTTATTGACAGGACACTTCGCCTTC
-,TRBJ2-5,-,TRBV5-6,CASSFSGVQETQYF,TGTGCCAGCAGCTTCTCGGGAGTCCAAGAGACCCAGTACTTC
-,TRBJ1-1,-,TRBV4-2,CASSPNLQGPPFF,TGTGCCAGCAGCCCGAACCTGCAGGGACCCCCCTTCTTT